This entry lists 21 T cell receptor beta chains sequenced from one sample in a study of CXCR3-negative and CXCR3-positive naive CD8 T cells. Study-level findings and limits: Relative to CXCR3-negative naive cells, CXCR3-positive naive cells had more hydrophobic TRB CDR3s.

These TCRs' antigens remain unknown. Via 5' RACE with UMI labels, TRB cDNA libraries were prepared. TCRdb reprocessed the 5' RACE reads and reports one entry per CDR3 protein, with no DNA. This sample's clone table lists some 140,000 distinct CDR3 sequences. The sample comprised naive CXCR3+ CD8+ T cells from blood. As to subset: CD45RO-CCR7+CD27+CD95- naive CD8+ T cells expressing CXCR3 (TNR3+). These TCRs come from a human donor in good health. Some clones in this sample may be carry-over from other donors' samples.

The rearrangement joins TRBV29-1 to TRBJ2-7. CDR3 length: 13 amino acids. Germline CDR1 is SQVTM and CDR2 is ANQGSEA. Here the CDR3 reads CSVVGQDSYEQYF.

The chain employs TRBV12-3 or TRBV12-4 and TRBJ2-6; TCRdb selects TRBD1, and the lack of DNA leaves this call unchecked. The CDR3 runs to 20 residues. CDR3 in amino acids: CASSSDDDPGVKAGANVLTF.

The chain is built from TRBV4-1 and TRBJ2-1; without DNA, the TCRdb call of TRBD2 cannot be checked. In germline, CDR1 is MGHRA, CDR2 YSYEKL. This CDR3 is 13 amino acids long. CDR3 residues: CASSHSLLPEQFF.

The chain recombines TRBV27 with TRBJ2-7; the TRBD1 assignment by TCRdb is unverifiable without DNA. This CDR3 has 15 residues. Germline CDR1 and CDR2: MNHEY and SMNVEV (reference sequence). CDR3 sequence reads: CASRDGQGQAYEQYF.

This chain links TRBV30 with TRBJ2-1; checking the TCRdb D call of TRBD2 is not possible without DNA. The CDR3 consists of 14 residues. The germline gives CDR1 GTSNPN, CDR2 SVGIG (reference sequence). CDR3: CAGLGLAGVDEQFF.

The V gene is TRBV29-1, the J gene TRBJ2-1; the D call of TRBD1 rests on TCRdb alone, since no DNA is present to check it. The CDR3 covers 16 residues. The germline V gene has CDR1 SQVTM and CDR2 ANQGSEA. CDR3: CSVEGAVRGFYNEQFF.

The chain carries TRBV28 and TRBJ1-2. The CDR3 contains 14 residues. Germline V CDR1 and CDR2: MDHEN, SYDVKM. CDR3 region: CASSPNTKIYGYTF.

J is TRBJ2-3 and V is TRBV7-8; no DNA is available, so the TRBD1 call from TCRdb remains unchecked. The CDR3 extends over 15 amino acids. Germline V gene data show CDR1 as SGHVS and CDR2 as FQNEAQ. CDR3 amino acids: CASSLATGPADTQYF.

The chain links TRBV29-1 to TRBJ1-2. This CDR3 contains 13 residues. Per germline, CDR1 SQVTM and CDR2 ANQGSEA. The CDR3 region is CSVESDLDHGYTF.

The V call is TRBV7-9, the J call TRBJ2-2; the D call of TRBD1 rests on TCRdb alone, since no DNA is present to check it. The CDR3 loop spans 14 amino acids. From germline, CDR1 is SEHNR and CDR2 FQNEAQ (reference sequence). CDR3 in amino acids: CASAPGRNTGELFF.

The rearrangement links TRBV6-1 to TRBJ2-7. The CDR3 covers 13 residues. From germline, CDR1 is MNHNS and CDR2 SASEGT. This chain's CDR3 is CASSEATDYEQYF.

CDR3 loop: CASSEDFLEQFF. The chain carries TRBV5-1 and TRBJ2-1; as DNA is missing, the TRBD2 call by TCRdb cannot be tested. CDR3 length: 12 amino acids. Germline CDR1 SGHRS, CDR2 YFSETQ.

The chain is built from TRBV28 and TRBJ2-7. The CDR3 extends over 11 amino acids. CDR1 MDHEN and CDR2 SYDVKM come from the germline V gene. This chain's CDR3 is CASSPTTEQYF.

V and J are TRBV28 and TRBJ2-5; TCRdb names TRBD1, which stays unverified in the absence of DNA. Germline lookup yields CDR1 MDHEN and CDR2 SYDVKM. The CDR3 has 18 residues. This CDR3 reads CASSYPPWSGQPPETQYF.

This chain joins TRBV7-9 and TRBJ1-1. Germline-derived CDR1 and CDR2 are SEHNR and FQNEAQ (reference sequence). The CDR3 consists of 17 residues. CDR3 region: CASSLTRTGFMNTEAFF.

The rearrangement joins TRBV9 to TRBJ2-1. The CDR3 length is 13 residues. Germline lookup yields CDR1 SGDLS and CDR2 YYNGEE. CDR3 protein: CASSVDSNNEQFF.

This chain uses TRBV7-9 with TRBJ1-2. The CDR3 is made up of 14 amino acids. CDR1 is SEHNR, CDR2 FQNEAQ, per germline (reference sequence). CDR3: CASSFVEGYYGYTF.

The gene calls are TRBV11-2 and TRBJ2-1. This CDR3 contains 17 residues. Germline CDR1 SGHAT, CDR2 FQNNGV. The CDR3 spells CASSLEYWIRKYNEQFF.

The chain carries TRBV29-1 and TRBJ2-7; with no DNA, the TCRdb D assignment of TRBD1 cannot be verified. The CDR3 length is 15 residues. Germline V gene lookup returns CDR1 SQVTM and CDR2 ANQGSEA. The CDR3: CSVELGDRDSYEQYF.

This sequence joins TRBV29-1 and TRBJ2-3; the TCRdb call, TRBD1, lacks DNA for checking. CDR3 size: 12 residues. Germline loops: CDR1 SQVTM, CDR2 ANQGSEA. The CDR3 protein is CSVEDSGDTQYF.

The chain couples TRBV4-1 to TRBJ1-1. Per the germline V gene, CDR1 is MGHRA and CDR2 is YSYEKL. There are 13 residues in the CDR3. The CDR3 region is CASSQFTDTEAFF.